A selection of T cell receptor beta chains follows, all from one sample in a study of T cell responses to AZD1222 COVID-19 vaccine. The assay was immunoSEQ multiplex PCR, and TCRdb's table has in-frame clones only and misses some. The sample yields 100,000 to 150,000 clones, about 92% seen once. The sample consisted of peripheral blood, taken 28 days after the second AZD1222 dose. The receptor set was obtained from an adult who received the AZD1222 COVID-19 vaccine. The CDR3 runs from the conserved cysteine through the conserved F or W.

j_call v_call cdr3_aa
TRBJ1-2 TRBV28 CASSPFTGFNYGYTF
TRBJ2-7 TRBV19 CASSTTSGSHEQYF
TRBJ1-5 TRBV19 CASRPTLASNQPQHF
TRBJ2-3 TRBV5-5 CASLAENTDTQYF
TRBJ1-1 TRBV12-5 CASGKDLSAAFF
TRBJ2-7 TRBV20-1 CSASSLAGVEQYF
TRBJ1-3 TRBV29-1 CSVGDELSGNTIYF
TRBJ2-7 TRBV6-5 CASVSGSGGASEQYF
TRBJ2-1 TRBV11-3 CASSSPRTVSSYNEQFF
TRBJ1-1 TRBV5-1 CASSWTGTGEKTEAFF
TRBJ2-1 TRBV7-8 CASSLPQGLAGWSYNEQFF
TRBJ2-7 TRBV2 CASKGAGTSYEQYF
TRBJ2-4 TRBV28 CASKGPSETGVKNIQYF